A single TCR beta chain is shown here with its context. TCRdb keeps only in-frame clones here, not all; method: immunoSEQ multiplex PCR. The sample yields about 250,000 clones, roughly 85% seen once. The CDR3 is made up of 14 amino acids. In germline, CDR1 is MNHEY, CDR2 SVGAGI. After removal of 5 bases from V and 12 bases from J, the junction contained 12 bases not matched to a gene. The data are from a study of blood T cell repertoires in COVID-19. This TCR was recovered from a man aged 45-65 years with active or convalescent COVID-19. Sequencing was carried out using peripheral blood. The gene calls are TRBV6-5 and TRBJ1-2; 10 bases line up with TRBD1. This CDR3 reads CASSRSGQGVPNTF. CDR3 DNA: TGTGCCAGCAGTAGGAGTGGACAGGGGGTTCCTAACACCTTC.